The 27 T cell receptor beta chains in this list originate from one sample, sequenced in a study of response to subunit inactivated influenza vaccine. TCRdb re-derived calls from the RT-PCR reads in MiXCR, one entry per CDR3 protein. The sample lists about 170,000 distinct CDR3 sequences, 10% to 15% occurring once. These data also formed part of another study, on T cells expressing NK-cell markers. In that study: Beta-chain TCR cDNA was generated via 5'RACE template switching with UMIs.

Material: CD8+ T cells sorted from PBMCs, obtained approximately 12 days after vaccination. The receptors derive from a man between 50 and 59 years old who received an inactivated influenza vaccine.

The V and J genes are TRBV4-3 and TRBJ1-4; D not certain. V lost 0 bases and J lost 7, with 15 bases in between. The CDR3 extends over 16 amino acids. From germline, CDR1 is LGHNA and CDR2 YSLEER. CDR3 sequence reads: CASSQDRPPVGEKLFF. The CDR3 DNA reads TGCGCCAGCAGCCAAGACAGGCCCCCAGTAGGTGAAAAACTGTTTTTT.

The chain combines TRBV20-1 with TRBJ1-2, with D uncertain. Deletions cut 0 bases from V and 5 bases from J, with 7 bases between. The CDR3 has 12 amino acids. Germline V gives CDR1 DFQATT, CDR2 SNEGSKA (reference sequence). The CDR3 region has the DNA TGCAGTGCTAGAGATTTGGGATATGGCTACACCTTC. Protein sequence: CSARDLGYGYTF.

The genes are TRBV12-3 or TRBV12-4 and TRBJ2-3, with TRBD1 as a possible D gene (5 bases). V lost 5 bases and J lost 2, with 14 bases in between. CDR3 length: 15 amino acids. The DNA of the CDR3 is TGTGCCAGCAGTCCTCAGGGCTTCCCCACAGATACGCAGTATTTT. Translated, it gives CASSPQGFPTDTQYF.

This clonotype has a handful of counts. The V gene is TRBV28, the J gene TRBJ2-1; 8 positions agree with TRBD2. V was clipped by 6 bases and J by 3 bases; unmatched bases: 1. Looked up from germline, CDR1 is MDHEN and CDR2 is SYDVKM. The CDR3 spans 13 residues. The CDR3 sequence is CASRLADYNEQFF. As DNA, the CDR3 is TGTGCCAGCAGACTAGCGGACTACAATGAGCAGTTCTTC.

V usage is TRBV5-1 and J usage is TRBJ2-7, with D unresolved. CDR1 is SGHRS, CDR2 YFSETQ, per germline. V shed 1 base and J shed 5 bases, with 10 bases lying between them. The CDR3 sequence is 13 residues long. DNA for the CDR3: TGCGCCAGCAGCTTGTCCACGGAAGACGAGCAGTACTTC. Its translation: CASSLSTEDEQYF.

The chain links TRBV6-1 to TRBJ2-3, with 12 positions matching TRBD2. J lost 0 bases, V lost 6 bases, and 10 bases had no gene match. Germline V gives CDR1 MNHNS, CDR2 SASEGT. This CDR3 is built from 18 residues. CDR3 residues: CASSRTSGVTSSTDTQYF. In nucleotides, the CDR3 is TGTGCCAGCAGCAGGACTAGCGGGGTAACCTCTAGCACAGATACGCAGTATTTT.

The V gene is TRBV4-3, the J gene TRBJ2-7; TRBD1 might be the D (5 bases). Trimming cost V 0 bases and J 3 bases, with 15 bases left between them. The CDR3 consists of 16 residues. The germline V gene has CDR1 LGHNA and CDR2 YSLEER. The CDR3 is CASSQDLGVRVYEQYF. In DNA, the CDR3 is TGCGCCAGCAGCCAAGATCTAGGAGTCAGGGTCTACGAGCAGTACTTC.

This clonotype was picked up many times. The V gene is TRBV2, the J gene TRBJ2-7, with D perhaps assigned TRBD1 or TRBD2 (5 bases each). Deletions cut 7 bases from V and 0 bases from J, with 13 bases between. The CDR3 runs 14 residues. Germline V lookup: CDR1 SNHLY, CDR2 FYNNEI. The DNA for the CDR3 is TGTGCCAGCACCTTGGGACCGCGCTCCTACGAGCAGTACTTC. This translates into CASTLGPRSYEQYF. Complete variable domain (other parts from reference TRBV2 and TRBJ2-7): EPEVTQTPSHQVTQMGQEVILRCVPISNHLYFYWYRQILGQKVEFLVSFYNNEISEKSEIFDDQFSVERPDGSNFTLKIRSTKLEDSAMYFCASTLGPRSYEQYFGPGTRLTVT.

This clonotype occurred many times. CDR3 sequence reads: CASSTDAGPSNQPQHF. In DNA, the CDR3 is TGCGCCAGCAGCACGGATGCTGGGCCTAGCAATCAGCCCCAGCATTTT. V gene TRBV5-1 combines with J gene TRBJ1-5, with unresolved D. There are 16 residues in the CDR3. Germline V gene data show CDR1 as SGHRS and CDR2 as YFSETQ. V dropped 4 bases and J dropped 0 bases, with 14 bases sitting between them.

This chain joins TRBV7-8 and TRBJ2-5, with 12 bases lining up with TRBD1. CDR3 length: 14 amino acids. After removal of 6 bases from V and 2 bases from J, the junction contained 1 base not matched to a gene. Germline-derived CDR1 and CDR2 are SGHVS and FQNEAQ. CDR3: CASRGQGAQETQYF. The CDR3 DNA reads TGTGCCAGCAGGGGACAGGGGGCTCAAGAGACCCAGTACTTC.

This clonotype was seen only a few times. The chain carries TRBV7-2 and TRBJ2-7, with D unclear. The CDR3 totals 13 residues. V was cut by 4 bases and J by 3 bases, with 10 bases left in between. Germline CDR1 and CDR2: SGHTA and FQGNSA. CDR3 bases: TGTGCCAGCAGCTCGACATTGTACTACGAGCAGTACTTC. Its protein product is CASSSTLYYEQYF.

This clonotype has just a few counts. The J gene is TRBJ2-2, the V gene TRBV9; D ambiguous. Germline V gives CDR1 SGDLS, CDR2 YYNGEE. CDR3 length: 14 residues. Trimming stripped 4 bases from V and 2 bases from J, with 9 bases between. CDR3 residues: CASSSKDNTGELFF. The CDR3 DNA reads TGTGCCAGCAGCTCGAAGGATAACACCGGGGAGCTGTTTTTT.

This clonotype was seen only a few times. The chain uses TRBV11-2 and TRBJ2-7, with 7 bases matching TRBD1. Germline trimming cut 1 base from V and 4 bases from J; bases unmatched to any gene: 10. The CDR3 loop spans 16 amino acids. Germline CDR1 is SGHAT and CDR2 is FQNNGV. CDR3 DNA sequence: TGTGCCAGCAGCTTAGGGATGGGACAGATGCTTTACGAGCAGTACTTC. This translates into CASSLGMGQMLYEQYF.

In DNA form, the CDR3 reads TGTGCCAGCAGCCAACAGGGAACCCACCGGGAGCTGTTTTTT. Its translation: CASSQQGTHRELFF. The J gene is TRBJ2-2, the V gene TRBV3-1; the D gene is possibly TRBD1 (5 bases). Trimming left V 2 bases short and J 9 bases short, with 13 bases between. From germline, CDR1 is LGHDT and CDR2 YNNKEL (reference sequence). The CDR3 is 14 residues long.

This clonotype was seen at least ten times. The chain couples TRBV29-1 to TRBJ2-1; D is uncertain. The CDR3 totals 15 residues. Germline CDR1 is SQVTM and CDR2 is ANQGSEA. V was cut by 0 bases and J by 8 bases, with 17 bases left in between. CDR3 bases: TGCAGCGTTGAAGATGATGGGATTCCGTCCGATGAGCAGTTCTTC. It is translated as CSVEDDGIPSDEQFF.

This clonotype has a handful of counts. The CDR3 protein is CASSNRQASSGEQYF. The CDR3 coding sequence is TGTGCCAGCAGCAACCGACAAGCCTCGTCCGGCGAGCAGTACTTC. The chain joins TRBV7-6 to TRBJ2-7; no reliable D call. This CDR3 is 15 amino acids long. The V gene lost 5 bases and the J gene lost 6 bases, with 20 bases spanning the gap. Germline lookup yields CDR1 SGHVS and CDR2 FNYEAQ.

This clonotype was seen only a few times. J is TRBJ2-5 and V is TRBV28; the match to TRBD2 covers 8 bases. Germline loops: CDR1 MDHEN, CDR2 SYDVKM. The CDR3 has 14 residues. Trimming at V came to 6 bases and at J to 5 bases, leaving 8 bases not matched to a gene. The CDR3 region is CASRTSGGKETQYF. The CDR3 DNA reads TGTGCCAGCAGAACTTCGGGAGGGAAGGAGACCCAGTACTTC.

This clonotype was counted at least ten times. The V call is TRBV7-9, the J call TRBJ2-1, with D possibly being TRBD2 (5 bases). V was clipped by 1 base and J by 9 bases, with 10 bases between them. Germline V gene lookup returns CDR1 SEHNR and CDR2 FQNEAQ (reference sequence). The CDR3 loop spans 13 amino acids. The CDR3 DNA follows: TGTGCCAGCAGCTTAGTTGCACGGGGTGAGCAGTTCTTC. It specifies CASSLVARGEQFF. Filled out from reference TRBV7-9 and TRBJ2-1, the complete variable domain reads DTGVSQNPRHKITKRGQNVTFRCDPISEHNRLYWYRQTLGQGPEFLTYFQNEAQLEKSRLLSDRFSAERPKGSFSTLEIQRTEQGDSAMYLCASSLVARGEQFFGPGTRLTVL.

The chain carries TRBV7-9 and TRBJ1-4, with 9 bases identical to TRBD1. Germline V gene lookup returns CDR1 SEHNR and CDR2 FQNEAQ (reference sequence). This CDR3 is 16 amino acids long. With 5 bases clipped from V and 8 bases from J, the junction kept 12 bases outside the gene matches. The CDR3 region is CASSPYWTGDPEKLFF. The CDR3 nucleotides read TGTGCCAGCAGCCCTTACTGGACAGGGGATCCCGAAAAACTGTTTTTT.

This clonotype was seen at least ten times. This chain links TRBV20-1 with TRBJ1-5; D gene ambiguous. Germline V CDR1 and CDR2: DFQATT, SNEGSKA (reference sequence). The CDR3 sequence is 12 residues long. The V gene lost 0 bases and the J gene lost 3 bases, with 3 bases spanning the gap. CDR3 loop: CSARDFNQPQHF. The CDR3 bases are TGCAGTGCTAGAGATTTCAATCAGCCCCAGCATTTT.

The J gene is TRBJ2-5, the V gene TRBV7-2, with 7 bases matching TRBD2. CDR1 is SGHTA and CDR2 is FQGNSA in the germline V gene. The CDR3 is 13 residues long. J gave up 5 bases and V 3 bases, and 3 bases lay outside the gene matches. In nucleotides, the CDR3 is TGTGCCAGCAGCTTTTTGGGGGGGGAGACCCAGTACTTC. This encodes CASSFLGGETQYF. Together with reference TRBV7-2 and TRBJ2-5, the CDR3 gives the full variable domain: GAGVSQSPSNKVTEKGKDVELRCDPISGHTALYWYRQSLGQGLEFLIYFQGNSAPDKSGLPSDRFSAERTGGSVSTLTIQRTQQEDSAVYLCASSFLGGETQYFGPGTRLLVL.

This clonotype was seen a few times. The DNA of the CDR3 is TGTGCCAGCAGCTTGACCCACTCGGGGTGGACTGAAGCTTTCTTT. As protein: CASSLTHSGWTEAFF. The chain couples TRBV11-2 to TRBJ1-1; D remains unclear. The germline CDR1 and CDR2 sequences are SGHAT and FQNNGV. The CDR3 covers 15 residues. Trimming took off 3 bases at V and 5 bases at J, with 16 bases between the two ends.

This clonotype has more than one count but fewer than ten. The chain combines TRBV18 with TRBJ2-1; possibly TRBD2 for D (5 bases). The CDR3 is 15 residues long. The V gene lost 2 bases and the J gene lost 0 bases, with 8 bases spanning the gap. Germline assignment: CDR1 KGHSH and CDR2 LQKENI. CDR3 bases: TGTGCCAGCTCACCATATCGGGACTCCTACAATGAGCAGTTCTTC. As protein: CASSPYRDSYNEQFF. The entire variable domain, with the rest obtained from reference TRBV18 and TRBJ2-1, is as follows: NAGVMQNPRHLVRRRGQEARLRCSPMKGHSHVYWYRQLPEEGLKFMVYLQKENIIDESGMPKERFSAEFPKEGPSILRIQQVVRGDSAAYFCASSPYRDSYNEQFFGPGTRLTVL.

The chain couples TRBV7-9 to TRBJ2-7; tentatively, D is TRBD1 or TRBD2 (5 bases each). In germline, CDR1 is SEHNR, CDR2 FQNEAQ (reference sequence). V lost 5 bases and J lost 2, with 22 bases in between. CDR3 length equals 17 residues. The CDR3 nucleotides read TGTGCCAGCAGCCGCCGGGACCCTACTCTTCTTCCCTACGAGCAGTACTTC. Translated: CASSRRDPTLLPYEQYF.

The CDR3 nucleotides read TGCGCCAGCAGCTGGGGACAGGGGAACACTGAAGCTTTCTTT. It yields the protein CASSWGQGNTEAFF. The J gene is TRBJ1-1, the V gene TRBV5-1, with TRBD1 matching over 9 bases. V shed 3 bases and J 1 base; nucleotides not matched to a gene: 1. Germline loops: CDR1 SGHRS, CDR2 YFSETQ. This CDR3 comprises 14 residues.

This clonotype was counted many times. The chain has TRBV25-1 and TRBJ2-7; no firm D call. CDR3 length equals 12 residues. The V and J ends lost 4 bases and 6 bases respectively, with 10 bases between them. Per the germline V gene, CDR1 is MGHDK and CDR2 is SYGVNS. CDR3 in amino acids: CASSGSGLEQYF. CDR3 bases: TGTGCCAGCAGTGGCTCCGGTCTCGAGCAGTACTTC.

The chain carries TRBV30 and TRBJ2-3; D is undetermined. Looked up from germline, CDR1 is GTSNPN and CDR2 is SVGIG (reference sequence). V shed 1 base and J shed 2 bases, with 10 bases lying between them. The CDR3 covers 14 residues. CDR3 sequence (DNA): TGTGCCTGGAGTGCAGCCACGAACACAGATACGCAGTATTTT. It encodes CAWSAATNTDTQYF. Filled out from reference TRBV30 and TRBJ2-3, the complete variable domain reads SQTIHQWPATLVQPVGSPLSLECTVEGTSNPNLYWYRQAAGRGLQLLFYSVGIGQISSEVPQNLSASRPQDRQFILSSKKLLLSDSGFYLCAWSAATNTDTQYFGPGTRLTVL.